What follows are 4 T cell receptor beta chains derived from one specimen sequenced in a study of T cell changes during pregnancy in multiple sclerosis. Method: immunoSEQ multiplex PCR; TCRdb's copy keeps in-frame clones and lacks some. The sample includes around 60,000 clones, roughly 86% of them seen just once. Sequenced material: peripheral blood, taken in the first trimester of pregnancy. These receptors originate from a female donor with multiple sclerosis, enrolled in a pregnancy study.

The chain joins TRBV5-1 to TRBJ2-7, with 11 positions matching TRBD1. The CDR3 is 16 amino acids. CDR1 SGHRS and CDR2 YFSETQ come from the germline V gene. Trimming cost V 2 bases and J 3 bases; bases outside gene matches: 7. The CDR3 sequence is CASSFIPGQGDYEQYF. CDR3 nucleotide sequence: TGCGCCAGCAGCTTCATTCCGGGACAGGGGGACTACGAGCAGTACTTC.

With respect to this clone: One end of the junction fails to match germline, which may point to a read error. The V and J genes are TRBV6-4 and TRBJ2-2; 11 bases fit TRBD2. The CDR3 is made up of 17 amino acids. Germline V gene data show CDR1 as MRHNA and CDR2 as SNTAGT. The CDR3 nucleotides read TGTGCCAGCAGTGACTCGAGTACTAGCGGGAGAGCCGGAGAGCTGTTTTTT. Translated: CASSDSSTSGRAGELFF.

This rearrangement joins TRBV5-1 to TRBJ2-3; TRBD2 aligns across 8 bases. The CDR3 has 17 amino acids. Germline CDR1 is SGHRS and CDR2 is YFSETQ. J gave up 2 bases and V 1 base, and 9 bases lay outside the gene matches. The CDR3 spells CASSLKESGGFTDTQYF. As DNA, the CDR3 is TGCGCCAGCAGCTTGAAAGAAAGCGGGGGCTTCACAGATACGCAGTATTTT.

The CDR3 DNA sequence: TGTGCCAGCAGTCCCGGGACAGGGGATCAAGAGACCCAGTACTTC. It yields the protein CASSPGTGDQETQYF. The chain couples TRBV6-5 to TRBJ2-5, with TRBD1 identical over 10 bases. Germline values: CDR1 MNHEY, CDR2 SVGAGI. Losses at the gene ends were 5 bases for V and 2 bases for J; bases not matched to a gene: 5. This CDR3 spans 15 amino acids.